The 6 T cell receptor beta chains presented below share a single source sample, sequenced in a study of T-cell reconstitution after alpha-beta-depleted transplantation in children. This sample's TCRbeta library carried unique molecular identifier barcodes. TCRdb reanalysed the PCR reads using MiXCR and keeps one entry per CDR3 protein. The sample has 700,000 to 850,000 distinct CDR3 sequences, roughly 15% seen once. The source was PBMCs, mostly from graft donor cells, collected 360 days after TCRalphabeta/CD19-depleted stem cell transplant. These receptors all stem from a male patient between 10 and 17 years old who had a stem cell transplant for acute lymphoblastic leukemia, so the T cells may come from the graft donor.

This clonotype occurred a few times. The chain joins TRBV11-1 to TRBJ2-3; D remains unclear. The V end was cut by 2 bases, the J end by 2 bases, with 8 bases between. Germline V gene sequence: CDR1 SGHAT, CDR2 FQDESV (reference sequence). The CDR3 has 14 residues. For the CDR3, the DNA is TGTGCCAGCAGCTTATCGGAGAACACAGATACGCAGTATTTT. Residues: CASSLSENTDTQYF.

This clonotype has a handful of counts. The rearrangement uses TRBV14 and TRBJ2-4; 8 positions match TRBD2. Germline values: CDR1 SGHDN, CDR2 FVKESK. With V trimmed by 0 bases and J by 6 bases, 4 bases remained unmatched. The CDR3 totals 15 residues. The CDR3 is CASSQDRLAGNIQYF. The CDR3 region has the DNA TGTGCCAGCAGCCAAGATCGCCTAGCGGGAAACATTCAGTACTTC.

The chain has TRBV10-3 and TRBJ2-3; D is unclear. Germline V gene data show CDR1 as ENHRY and CDR2 as SYGVKD. The CDR3 covers 15 residues. The germline V and J ends were trimmed by 5 bases and 2 bases, with 14 bases remaining between them. The CDR3 sequence: CAISIQGSVTDTQYF. In nucleotides, the CDR3 is TGTGCCATCAGTATTCAAGGGTCGGTCACAGATACGCAGTATTTT.

Here the CDR3 reads CASSPSGTQYEQYF. Here the CDR3 DNA reads TGTGCCAGCTCACCTTCCGGGACACAGTACGAGCAGTACTTC. The V call is TRBV18, the J call TRBJ2-7; possible D gene TRBD1, 6 bases. Germline values: CDR1 KGHSH, CDR2 LQKENI. Trimming removed 3 bases from V and 4 bases from J, with 13 bases in between. The CDR3 is made up of 14 amino acids.

This clonotype was counted a few times. V gene TRBV5-1 combines with J gene TRBJ1-5; 9 positions agree with TRBD1. The V gene end was trimmed by 3 bases and the J gene end by 5 bases; junction bases not matched to a gene: 3. Germline assignment: CDR1 SGHRS and CDR2 YFSETQ. The CDR3 loop spans 14 amino acids. The CDR3 DNA reads TGCGCCAGCAGCTCGGGACAGGGCGATCAGCCCCAGCATTTT. The encoded protein is CASSSGQGDQPQHF.

This clonotype was recorded a few times. The chain is built from TRBV7-9 and TRBJ2-7; 7 bases line up with TRBD2. CDR3 length: 17 residues. V lost 2 bases, J lost 0 bases, and 10 bases stayed unmatched. Germline V gives CDR1 SEHNR, CDR2 FQNEAQ (reference sequence). The CDR3 DNA sequence: TGTGCCAGCAGCTTATCGTACAAGCGGGGAATCTCCTACGAGCAGTACTTC. Protein sequence: CASSLSYKRGISYEQYF.